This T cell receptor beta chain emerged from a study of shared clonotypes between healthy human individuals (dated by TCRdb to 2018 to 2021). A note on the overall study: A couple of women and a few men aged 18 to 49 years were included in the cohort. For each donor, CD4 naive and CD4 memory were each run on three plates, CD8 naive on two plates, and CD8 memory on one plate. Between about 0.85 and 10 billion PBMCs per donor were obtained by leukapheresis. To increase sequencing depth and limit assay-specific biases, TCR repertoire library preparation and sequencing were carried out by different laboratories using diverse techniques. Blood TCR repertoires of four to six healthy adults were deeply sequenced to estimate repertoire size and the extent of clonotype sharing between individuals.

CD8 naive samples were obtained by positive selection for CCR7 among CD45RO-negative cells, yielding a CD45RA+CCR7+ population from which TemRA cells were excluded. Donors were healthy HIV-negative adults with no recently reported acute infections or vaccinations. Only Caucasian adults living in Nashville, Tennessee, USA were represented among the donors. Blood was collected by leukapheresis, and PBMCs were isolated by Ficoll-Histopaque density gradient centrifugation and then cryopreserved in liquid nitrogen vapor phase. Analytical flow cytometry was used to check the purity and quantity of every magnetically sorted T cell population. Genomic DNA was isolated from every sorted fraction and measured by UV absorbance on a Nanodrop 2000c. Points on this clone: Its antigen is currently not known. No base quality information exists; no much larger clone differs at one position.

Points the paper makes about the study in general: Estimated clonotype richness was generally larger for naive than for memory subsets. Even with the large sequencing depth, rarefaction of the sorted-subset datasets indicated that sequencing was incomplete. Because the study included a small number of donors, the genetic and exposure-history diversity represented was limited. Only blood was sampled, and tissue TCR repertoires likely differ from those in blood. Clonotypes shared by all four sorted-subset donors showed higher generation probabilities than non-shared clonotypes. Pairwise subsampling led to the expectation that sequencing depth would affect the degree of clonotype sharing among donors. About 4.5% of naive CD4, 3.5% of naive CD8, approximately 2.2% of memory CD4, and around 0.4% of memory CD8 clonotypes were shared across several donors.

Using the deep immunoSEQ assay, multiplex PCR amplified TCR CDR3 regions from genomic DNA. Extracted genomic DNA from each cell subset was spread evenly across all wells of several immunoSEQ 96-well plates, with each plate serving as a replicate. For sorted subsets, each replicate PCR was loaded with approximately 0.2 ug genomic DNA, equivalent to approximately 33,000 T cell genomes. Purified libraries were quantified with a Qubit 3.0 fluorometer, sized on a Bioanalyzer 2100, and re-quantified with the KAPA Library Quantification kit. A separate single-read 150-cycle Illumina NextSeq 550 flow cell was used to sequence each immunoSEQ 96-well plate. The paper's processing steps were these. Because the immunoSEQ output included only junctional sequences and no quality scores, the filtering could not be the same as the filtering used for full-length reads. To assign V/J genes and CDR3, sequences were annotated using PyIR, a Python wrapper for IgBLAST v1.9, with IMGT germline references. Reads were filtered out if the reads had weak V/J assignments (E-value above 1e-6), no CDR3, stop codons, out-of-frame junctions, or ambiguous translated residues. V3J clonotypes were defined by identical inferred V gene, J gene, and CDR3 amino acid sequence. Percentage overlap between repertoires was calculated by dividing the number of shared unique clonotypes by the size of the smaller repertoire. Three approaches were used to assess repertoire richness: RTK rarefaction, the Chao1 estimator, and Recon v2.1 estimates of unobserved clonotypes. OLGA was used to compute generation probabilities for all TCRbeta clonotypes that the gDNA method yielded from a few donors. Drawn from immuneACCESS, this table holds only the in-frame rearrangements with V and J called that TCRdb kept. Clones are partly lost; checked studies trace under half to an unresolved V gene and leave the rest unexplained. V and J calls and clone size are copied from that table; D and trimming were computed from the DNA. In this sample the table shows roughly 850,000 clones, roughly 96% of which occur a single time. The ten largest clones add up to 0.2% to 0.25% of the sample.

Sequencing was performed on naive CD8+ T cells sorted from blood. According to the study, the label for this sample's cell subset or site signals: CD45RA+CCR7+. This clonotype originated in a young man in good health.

The DNA sequence is given as TGTGCCAGCAGCCCGCGGCGTGGCTCCTACAATGAGCAGTTCTTC. This yields the protein CASSPRRGSYNEQFF. The V gene is TRBV2 and the J gene is TRBJ2-1; the D gene cannot be resolved reliably. The junction carries 12 bases between V and J, which are trimmed by 6 bases and 0 bases respectively. CDR3 length: 15 amino acids, cysteine to phenylalanine. Only the CDR3 DNA stays, 45 bases, in frame from base 1. Reading the germline V gene gives CDR1 SNHLY and CDR2 FYNNEI.